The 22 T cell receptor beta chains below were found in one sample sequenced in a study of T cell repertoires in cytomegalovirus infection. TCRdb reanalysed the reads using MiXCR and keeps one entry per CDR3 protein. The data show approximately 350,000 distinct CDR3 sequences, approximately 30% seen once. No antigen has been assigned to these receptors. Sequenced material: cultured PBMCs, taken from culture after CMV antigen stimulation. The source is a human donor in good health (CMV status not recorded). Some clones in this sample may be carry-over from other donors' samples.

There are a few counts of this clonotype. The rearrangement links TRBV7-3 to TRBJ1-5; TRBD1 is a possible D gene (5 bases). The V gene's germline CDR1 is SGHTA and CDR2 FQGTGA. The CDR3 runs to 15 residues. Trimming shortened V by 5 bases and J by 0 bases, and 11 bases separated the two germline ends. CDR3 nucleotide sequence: TGTGCCAGCAGCCAGGGACGGAATAGCAATCAGCCCCAGCATTTT. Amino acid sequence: CASSQGRNSNQPQHF.

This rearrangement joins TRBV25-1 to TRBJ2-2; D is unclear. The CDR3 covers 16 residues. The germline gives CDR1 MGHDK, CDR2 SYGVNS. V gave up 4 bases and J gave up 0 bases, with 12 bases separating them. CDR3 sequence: CASSGGAHTNTGELFF. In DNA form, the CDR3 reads TGTGCCAGCAGTGGTGGCGCACATACGAACACCGGGGAGCTGTTTTTT. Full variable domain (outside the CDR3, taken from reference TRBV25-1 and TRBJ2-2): EADIYQTPRYLVIGTGKKITLECSQTMGHDKMYWYQQDPGMELHLIHYSYGVNSTEKGDLSSESTVSRIRTEHFPLTLESARPSHTSQYLCASSGGAHTNTGELFFGEGSRLTVL.

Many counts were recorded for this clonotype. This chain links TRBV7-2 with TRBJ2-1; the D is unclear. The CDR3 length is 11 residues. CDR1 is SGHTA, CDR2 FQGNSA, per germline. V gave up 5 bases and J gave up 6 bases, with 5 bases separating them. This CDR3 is CASSPRNEQFF. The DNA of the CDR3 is TGTGCCAGCAGCCCCCGCAATGAGCAGTTCTTC.

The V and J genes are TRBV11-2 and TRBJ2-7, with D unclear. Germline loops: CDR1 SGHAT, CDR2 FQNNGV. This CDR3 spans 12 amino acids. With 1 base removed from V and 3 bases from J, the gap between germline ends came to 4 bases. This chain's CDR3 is CASSLGNYEQYV. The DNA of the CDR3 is TGTGCCAGCAGCTTAGGAAACTACGAGCAGTACGTC.

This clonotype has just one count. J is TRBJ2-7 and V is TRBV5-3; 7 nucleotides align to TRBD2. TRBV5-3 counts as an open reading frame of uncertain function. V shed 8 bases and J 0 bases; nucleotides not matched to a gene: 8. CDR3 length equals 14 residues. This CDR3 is CASSPRESSYEQYF. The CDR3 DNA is TGTGCCAGCAGCCCGCGGGAGAGCTCCTACGAGCAGTACTTC.

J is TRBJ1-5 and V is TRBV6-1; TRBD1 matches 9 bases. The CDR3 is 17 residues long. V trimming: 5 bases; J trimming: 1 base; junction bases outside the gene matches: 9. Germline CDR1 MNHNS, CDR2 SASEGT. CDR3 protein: CASSHRGQGESNQPQHF. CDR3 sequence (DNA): TGTGCCAGCAGTCACCGGGGACAGGGTGAGAGCAATCAGCCCCAGCATTTT.

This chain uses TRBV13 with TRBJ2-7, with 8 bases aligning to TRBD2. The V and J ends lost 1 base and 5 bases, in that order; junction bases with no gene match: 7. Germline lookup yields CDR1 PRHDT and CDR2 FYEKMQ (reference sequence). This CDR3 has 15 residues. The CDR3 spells CASSLVSGVFDEQYF. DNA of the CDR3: TGTGCCAGCAGCTTAGTTAGCGGGGTTTTCGACGAGCAGTACTTC.

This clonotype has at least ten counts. The CDR3 nucleotides are TGTGCCAGCAGCTTAGACAGGGCGGTAAGGAATGAGCAGTTCTTC. This translates into CASSLDRAVRNEQFF. This chain uses TRBV7-2 with TRBJ2-1; tentatively, D is TRBD1 (6 bases). CDR1 and CDR2 (germline): SGHTA, FQGNSA. V lost 1 base, J lost 7 bases, and 14 bases lay in between. The CDR3 sequence is 15 residues long.

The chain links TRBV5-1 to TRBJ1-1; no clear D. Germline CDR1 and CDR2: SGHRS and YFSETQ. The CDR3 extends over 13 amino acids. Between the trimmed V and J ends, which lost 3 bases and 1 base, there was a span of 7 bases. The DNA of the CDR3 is TGCGCCAGCAGCTACGGGTCGAACACTGAAGCTTTCTTT. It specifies CASSYGSNTEAFF.

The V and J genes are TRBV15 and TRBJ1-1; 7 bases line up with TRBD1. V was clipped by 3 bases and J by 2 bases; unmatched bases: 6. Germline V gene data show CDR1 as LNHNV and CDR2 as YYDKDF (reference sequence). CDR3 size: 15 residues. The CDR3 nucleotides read TGTGCCACCAGCAGCCACAGGGGAGGAAACACTGAAGCTTTCTTT. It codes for CATSSHRGGNTEAFF.

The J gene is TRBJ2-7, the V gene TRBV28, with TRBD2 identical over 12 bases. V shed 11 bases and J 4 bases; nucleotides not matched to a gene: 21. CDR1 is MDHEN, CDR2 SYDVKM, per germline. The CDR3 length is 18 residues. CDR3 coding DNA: TGTGCCTCCCACCATGCATCAACCCCACTAGCGGGAGGATACGAGCAGTACGTC. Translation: CASHHASTPLAGGYEQYV.

CDR3 DNA sequence: TGTGCCATCTCGGGTGGGGGAGAAGAGACCCAGTACTTC. Residues: CAISGGGEETQYF. This rearrangement joins TRBV7-2 to TRBJ2-5; D possibly uses TRBD1 or TRBD2 (5 bases each). The CDR3 covers 13 residues. Trimming pared 10 bases from V and 3 bases from J, leaving 15 bases between. CDR1 and CDR2 from the germline V gene are SGHTA and FQGNSA.

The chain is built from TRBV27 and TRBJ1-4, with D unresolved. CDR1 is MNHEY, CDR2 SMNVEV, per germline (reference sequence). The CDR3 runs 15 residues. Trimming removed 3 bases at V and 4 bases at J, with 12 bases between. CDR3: CASSFLLGGNEKLFF. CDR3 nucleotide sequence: TGTGCCAGCAGTTTCCTCCTAGGTGGTAATGAAAAACTGTTTTTT. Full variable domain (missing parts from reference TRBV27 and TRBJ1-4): EAQVTQNPRYLITVTGKKLTVTCSQNMNHEYMSWYRQDPGLGLRQIYYSMNVEVTDKGDVPEGYKVSRKEKRNFPLILESPSPNQTSLYFCASSFLLGGNEKLFFGSGTQLSVL.

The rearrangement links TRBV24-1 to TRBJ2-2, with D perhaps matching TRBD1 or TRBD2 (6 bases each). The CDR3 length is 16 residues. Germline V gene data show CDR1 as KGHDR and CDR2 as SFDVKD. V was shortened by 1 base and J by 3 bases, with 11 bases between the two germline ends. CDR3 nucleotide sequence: TGTGCCACCAGTGATTTCCCGGGGGCGGACACCGGGGAGCTGTTTTTT. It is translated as CATSDFPGADTGELFF.

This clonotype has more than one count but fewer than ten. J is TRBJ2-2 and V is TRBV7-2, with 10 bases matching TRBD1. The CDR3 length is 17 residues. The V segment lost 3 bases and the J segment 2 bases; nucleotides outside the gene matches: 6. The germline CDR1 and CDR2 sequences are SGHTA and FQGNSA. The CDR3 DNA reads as TGTGCCAGCAGCTTTCCCCGGGACAGGGGAAACACCGGGGAGCTGTTTTTT. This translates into CASSFPRDRGNTGELFF.

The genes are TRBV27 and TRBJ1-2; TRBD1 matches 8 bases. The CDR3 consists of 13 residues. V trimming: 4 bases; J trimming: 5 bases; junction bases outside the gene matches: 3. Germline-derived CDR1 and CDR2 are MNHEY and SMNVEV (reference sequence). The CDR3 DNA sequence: TGTGCCAGCAGTTCGGGACAGGATTATGGCTACACCTTC. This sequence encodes CASSSGQDYGYTF.

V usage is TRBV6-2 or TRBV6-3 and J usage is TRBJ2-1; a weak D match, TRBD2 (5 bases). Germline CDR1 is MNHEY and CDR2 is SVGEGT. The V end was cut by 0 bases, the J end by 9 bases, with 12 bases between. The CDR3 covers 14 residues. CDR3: CASSYSIRRAEQFF. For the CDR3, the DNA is TGTGCCAGCAGTTACTCAATTAGGCGGGCTGAGCAGTTCTTC.

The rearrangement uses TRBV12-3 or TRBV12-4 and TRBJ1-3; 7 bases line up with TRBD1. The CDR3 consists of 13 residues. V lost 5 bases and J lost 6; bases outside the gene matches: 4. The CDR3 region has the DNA TGTGCCAGCAGTCTAGGACAGGCAAACACCATATATTTT. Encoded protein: CASSLGQANTIYF.

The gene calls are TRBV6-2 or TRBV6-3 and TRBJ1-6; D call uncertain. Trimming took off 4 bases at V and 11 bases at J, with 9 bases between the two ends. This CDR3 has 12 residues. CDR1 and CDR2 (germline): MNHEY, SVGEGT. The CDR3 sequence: CASSFPGTPLHF. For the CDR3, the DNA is TGTGCCAGCAGTTTTCCGGGAACACCCCTCCACTTT.

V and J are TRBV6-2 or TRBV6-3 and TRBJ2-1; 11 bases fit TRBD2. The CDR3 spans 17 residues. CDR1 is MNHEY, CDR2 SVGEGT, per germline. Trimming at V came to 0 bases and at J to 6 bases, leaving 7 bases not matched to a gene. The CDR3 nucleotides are TGTGCCAGCAGTTACTCCTTACTAGCGGGAGTCGGCAATGAGCAGTTCTTC. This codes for CASSYSLLAGVGNEQFF.

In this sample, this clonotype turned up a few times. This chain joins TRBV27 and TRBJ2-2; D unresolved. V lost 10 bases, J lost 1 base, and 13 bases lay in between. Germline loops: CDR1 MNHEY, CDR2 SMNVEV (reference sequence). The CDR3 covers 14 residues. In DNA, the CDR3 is TGTGCCATCAAATTCAGCTTGAACACCGGGGAGCTGTTTTTT. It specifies CAIKFSLNTGELFF.

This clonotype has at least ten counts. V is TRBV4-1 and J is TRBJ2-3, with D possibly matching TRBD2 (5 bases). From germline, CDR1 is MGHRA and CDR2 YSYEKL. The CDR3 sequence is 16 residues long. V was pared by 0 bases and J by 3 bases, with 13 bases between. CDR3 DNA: TGCGCCAGCAGCCAAGAAGCTCTTAGCGCAACAGATACGCAGTATTTT. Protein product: CASSQEALSATDTQYF.